These T cell receptor beta chains were read from a single sample in a study of blood T cell repertoires in COVID-19. The assay was immunoSEQ multiplex PCR, and TCRdb's table has in-frame clones only and misses some. The data contain about 100,000 clones, approximately 80% of them singletons. The sample comprised peripheral blood. These receptors were taken from a man in his 70s with active or convalescent COVID-19. CDR3s include the opening cysteine and the closing phenylalanine or tryptophan. Fields, in order: clone size, J gene, D gene, V gene, CDR3 DNA, CDR3 protein. The D gene is left open where the match is weak. Expanded clones get a size class; other rows say once, few or many, or leave the size out.

clone size: -
J gene: TRBJ2-7
D gene: -
V gene: TRBV9
CDR3 DNA: TGTGCCAGCAGCGTAGACCCTACGAACAGGGAAATCGACGAGCAGTACTTC
CDR3 protein: CASSVDPTNREIDEQYF

clone size: -
J gene: TRBJ1-5
D gene: -
V gene: TRBV19
CDR3 DNA: TGTGCCACCAAATCAGGGGCGGATTATCAGCCCCAGCATTTT
CDR3 protein: CATKSGADYQPQHF

clone size: -
J gene: TRBJ2-7
D gene: TRBD1
V gene: TRBV6-4
CDR3 DNA: TGTGCCAGCAGCAGAGGGGGCGGCTACGAGCAGTACTTC
CDR3 protein: CASSRGGGYEQYF

clone size: -
J gene: TRBJ1-1
D gene: -
V gene: TRBV27
CDR3 DNA: TGTGCCAGCAGTTTAACAAGAAACACTGAAGCTTTCTTT
CDR3 protein: CASSLTRNTEAFF

clone size: -
J gene: TRBJ1-1
D gene: -
V gene: TRBV18
CDR3 DNA: TGTGCCAGCTCACCAAGGGACTCTCCTGAAGCTTTCTTT
CDR3 protein: CASSPRDSPEAFF

clone size: -
J gene: TRBJ2-5
D gene: TRBD2
V gene: TRBV14
CDR3 DNA: TGTGCCAGCAGCCTAAACTCGGGTAGCGGGAGGACCTTAGAGACCCAGTACTTC
CDR3 protein: CASSLNSGSGRTLETQYF

clone size: once
J gene: TRBJ1-6
D gene: -
V gene: TRBV6-6
CDR3 DNA: TGTGCCAGCAGTTACGGGGCCGGCTATAATTCACCCCTCCACTTT
CDR3 protein: CASSYGAGYNSPLHF

clone size: -
J gene: TRBJ1-5
D gene: -
V gene: TRBV2
CDR3 DNA: TGTGCCAGCAGTGGAGCCGCGGGGGGCAGGCGGTGGGACGCACATCAGCCCCAGCATTTT
CDR3 protein: CASSGAAGGRRWDAHQPQHF

clone size: -
J gene: TRBJ1-1
D gene: -
V gene: TRBV5-6
CDR3 DNA: TGTGCCAGCAGCCCCATTGGGACACCGAACACTGAAGCTTTCTTT
CDR3 protein: CASSPIGTPNTEAFF

clone size: -
J gene: TRBJ2-5
D gene: -
V gene: TRBV13
CDR3 DNA: TGTGCCAGCAGCCCCCGGACTGGCCGTTCGGAGACCCAGTACTTC
CDR3 protein: CASSPRTGRSETQYF

clone size: few
J gene: TRBJ2-7
D gene: TRBD2
V gene: TRBV12-3/TRBV12-4
CDR3 DNA: TGTGCCAGCAGCCTAGCGGGACGGGACGAGCAGTACTTC
CDR3 protein: CASSLAGRDEQYF

clone size: -
J gene: TRBJ2-3
D gene: TRBD2
V gene: TRBV5-4
CDR3 DNA: TGTGCCAGCAGCGAGACTAGCGACACAGGTGATACGCAGTATTTT
CDR3 protein: CASSETSDTGDTQYF

clone size: -
J gene: TRBJ2-1
D gene: TRBD2
V gene: TRBV13
CDR3 DNA: TGTGCCAGCAGCGCCGCCGGGACTAGCGGGGGGGTTAGTGAGCAGTTCTTC
CDR3 protein: CASSAAGTSGGVSEQFF

clone size: -
J gene: TRBJ2-1
D gene: TRBD1
V gene: TRBV5-4
CDR3 DNA: TGTGCCAGCAGCTTGGGGCGGACAGGGCGGAATGAGCAGTTCTTC
CDR3 protein: CASSLGRTGRNEQFF

clone size: -
J gene: TRBJ2-3
D gene: -
V gene: TRBV9
CDR3 DNA: TGTGCCAGCAGCCAGGCCAACCAGGGGTTTCGAGATACGCAGTATTTT
CDR3 protein: CASSQANQGFRDTQYF

clone size: -
J gene: TRBJ2-1
D gene: TRBD2
V gene: TRBV14
CDR3 DNA: TGTGCCAGCAGCCCCCGGGGGAGGGCGGGAATGACCTACAATGAGCAGTTCTTC
CDR3 protein: CASSPRGRAGMTYNEQFF

clone size: -
J gene: TRBJ1-6
D gene: -
V gene: TRBV10-3
CDR3 DNA: TGTGCCATCAGTGAGCGGGGAACTAATTCACCCCTCCACTTT
CDR3 protein: CAISERGTNSPLHF

clone size: few
J gene: TRBJ1-4
D gene: TRBD1
V gene: TRBV7-2
CDR3 DNA: TGTGCCAGCAGGCCGACCGGGACAGCGAATGAAAAACTGTTTTTT
CDR3 protein: CASRPTGTANEKLFF

clone size: -
J gene: TRBJ2-5
D gene: TRBD2
V gene: TRBV2
CDR3 DNA: TGTGCCAGCCTGACTAGCGGGAGGGCGGAGACCCAGTACTTC
CDR3 protein: CASLTSGRAETQYF

clone size: -
J gene: TRBJ1-1
D gene: -
V gene: TRBV7-9
CDR3 DNA: TGTGCCAGCAGCAGCCGGGGATACACTGAAGCTTTCTTT
CDR3 protein: CASSSRGYTEAFF

clone size: -
J gene: TRBJ2-1
D gene: TRBD1
V gene: TRBV19
CDR3 DNA: TGTGCCAGTAGTAAAGACAGGGGGACCTACAATGAGCAGTTCTTC
CDR3 protein: CASSKDRGTYNEQFF

clone size: -
J gene: TRBJ1-4
D gene: TRBD1
V gene: TRBV9
CDR3 DNA: TGTGCCAGCAGCGTCGGACAGGTTAATGAAAAACTGTTTTTT
CDR3 protein: CASSVGQVNEKLFF

clone size: -
J gene: TRBJ1-3
D gene: -
V gene: TRBV7-6
CDR3 DNA: TGTGCCAGCAGCCCGACCATTAAAGGGGCATCTGGAAACACCATATATTTT
CDR3 protein: CASSPTIKGASGNTIYF

clone size: -
J gene: TRBJ2-1
D gene: -
V gene: TRBV4-3
CDR3 DNA: TGCGCCAGCAGCCAAGAAGAGAATTGGGGGGCCTACAATGAGCAGTTCTTC
CDR3 protein: CASSQEENWGAYNEQFF

clone size: few
J gene: TRBJ2-5
D gene: -
V gene: TRBV11-2
CDR3 DNA: TGTGCCAGCAGCTTACCGGGGGGCCCTCAAGAGACCCAGTACTTC
CDR3 protein: CASSLPGGPQETQYF

clone size: -
J gene: TRBJ2-2
D gene: -
V gene: TRBV24-1
CDR3 DNA: TGTGCCACCAGGCAAGGGAGAGACACCGGGGAGCTGTTTTTT
CDR3 protein: CATRQGRDTGELFF

clone size: -
J gene: TRBJ2-3
D gene: TRBD2
V gene: TRBV30
CDR3 DNA: TGTGCCGGTTGGGTAGCGGGGACGCAGTATTTT
CDR3 protein: CAGWVAGTQYF

clone size: few
J gene: TRBJ2-1
D gene: -
V gene: TRBV9
CDR3 DNA: TGTGCCAGCAGCGTAGCTGCCGGACTGACCTACAATGAGCAGTTCTTC
CDR3 protein: CASSVAAGLTYNEQFF

clone size: few
J gene: TRBJ1-1
D gene: -
V gene: TRBV19
CDR3 DNA: TGTGCCAGTAGTATCAGGGGAATGAACACTGAAGCTTTCTTT
CDR3 protein: CASSIRGMNTEAFF

clone size: -
J gene: TRBJ2-7
D gene: -
V gene: TRBV6-2/TRBV6-3
CDR3 DNA: TGTGCCAGCAGTTACTCGGGCCGACCTCAGTACTTC
CDR3 protein: CASSYSGRPQYF

clone size: -
J gene: TRBJ2-1
D gene: TRBD1
V gene: TRBV6-5
CDR3 DNA: TGTGCCAGCAGGGACAGGGGTTACGGGGTCAATGAGCAGTTCTTC
CDR3 protein: CASRDRGYGVNEQFF

clone size: -
J gene: TRBJ2-1
D gene: TRBD2
V gene: TRBV30
CDR3 DNA: TGTGCCTGGACGGGACTAGCTAACTACAATGAGCAGTTCTTC
CDR3 protein: CAWTGLANYNEQFF

clone size: -
J gene: TRBJ1-3
D gene: TRBD1
V gene: TRBV9
CDR3 DNA: TGTGCCAGCAGCGATAGGGACAGGGCTTTTGGAAACACCATATATTTT
CDR3 protein: CASSDRDRAFGNTIYF

clone size: -
J gene: TRBJ2-1
D gene: TRBD1
V gene: TRBV24-1
CDR3 DNA: TGTGCCACCAGTGAGTCTGACAGGGCCCGCTCCTACAATGAGCAGTTCTTC
CDR3 protein: CATSESDRARSYNEQFF

clone size: -
J gene: TRBJ2-3
D gene: -
V gene: TRBV6-5
CDR3 DNA: TGTGCCAGCAGTTACCTCCTTGCAGATACGCAGTATTTT
CDR3 protein: CASSYLLADTQYF

clone size: -
J gene: TRBJ2-3
D gene: -
V gene: TRBV18
CDR3 DNA: TGTGCCAGCTCACCCAGACTTGCACAGGCAGATACGCAGTATTTT
CDR3 protein: CASSPRLAQADTQYF

clone size: -
J gene: TRBJ2-2
D gene: TRBD2
V gene: TRBV7-9
CDR3 DNA: TGTGCCAGCAGCTTTAGCGGGAGGGCCGTGATCGGGGAGCTGTTTTTT
CDR3 protein: CASSFSGRAVIGELFF

clone size: -
J gene: TRBJ1-1
D gene: -
V gene: TRBV2
CDR3 DNA: TGTGCCAGGGACAGAAGGCCCTCGATGAACACTGAAGCTTTCTTT
CDR3 protein: CARDRRPSMNTEAFF

clone size: -
J gene: TRBJ2-1
D gene: TRBD2
V gene: TRBV7-8
CDR3 DNA: TGTGCCAGCAGACACGATAGCGGGAGCTTCTACAATGAGCAGTTCTTC
CDR3 protein: CASRHDSGSFYNEQFF

clone size: few
J gene: TRBJ2-7
D gene: -
V gene: TRBV19
CDR3 DNA: TGTGCCAGTAGTACCGCCTACGAGCAGTACTTC
CDR3 protein: CASSTAYEQYF

clone size: -
J gene: TRBJ2-7
D gene: -
V gene: TRBV4-3
CDR3 DNA: TGCGCCAGCAGCCCCGGACATACCACCTACGAGCAGTACTTC
CDR3 protein: CASSPGHTTYEQYF

clone size: -
J gene: TRBJ2-5
D gene: -
V gene: TRBV19
CDR3 DNA: TGTGCCAGTAGTATAGTGGCAGAACAAGAGACCCAGTACTTC
CDR3 protein: CASSIVAEQETQYF

clone size: -
J gene: TRBJ2-3
D gene: TRBD2
V gene: TRBV5-1
CDR3 DNA: TGCGCCAGCAGCGCTGGAGTAGCGGGAGTTACAGATACGCAGTATTTT
CDR3 protein: CASSAGVAGVTDTQYF

clone size: many
J gene: TRBJ1-5
D gene: TRBD1
V gene: TRBV28
CDR3 DNA: TGTGCCAGCAGTCGTCGACAGGGGTATAGCAATCAGCCCCAGCATTTT
CDR3 protein: CASSRRQGYSNQPQHF

clone size: -
J gene: TRBJ1-5
D gene: -
V gene: TRBV4-1
CDR3 DNA: TGCGCCAGCAGCCAAGCGGACAGAAATCAGCCCCAGCATTTT
CDR3 protein: CASSQADRNQPQHF

clone size: -
J gene: TRBJ2-1
D gene: -
V gene: TRBV9
CDR3 DNA: TGTGCCAGCAGCGTAGGACAGGTTAGCGTCTATGAGCAGTTCTTC
CDR3 protein: CASSVGQVSVYEQFF

clone size: -
J gene: TRBJ1-2
D gene: TRBD1
V gene: TRBV6-5
CDR3 DNA: TGTGCCAGCTTCAACAGGGGCACTAACTATGGCTACACCTTC
CDR3 protein: CASFNRGTNYGYTF

clone size: -
J gene: TRBJ2-6
D gene: -
V gene: TRBV5-1
CDR3 DNA: TGCGCCAGCAGCGTAACTAGTTCTGGGGCCAACGTCCTGACTTTC
CDR3 protein: CASSVTSSGANVLTF

clone size: -
J gene: TRBJ2-7
D gene: -
V gene: TRBV7-2
CDR3 DNA: TGTGCCAGCAGCTTAGTCGCTACGGAGCAGTACTTC
CDR3 protein: CASSLVATEQYF

clone size: -
J gene: TRBJ1-4
D gene: -
V gene: TRBV20-1
CDR3 DNA: TGCAGTGCTAGTCCCTCAACAGGGCTCAATGAAAAACTGTTTTTT
CDR3 protein: CSASPSTGLNEKLFF

clone size: -
J gene: TRBJ1-1
D gene: TRBD1
V gene: TRBV13
CDR3 DNA: TGTGCCAGCAGCCTAGGCCCAATACAGGGGGCGAACACTGAAGCTTTCTTT
CDR3 protein: CASSLGPIQGANTEAFF

clone size: once
J gene: TRBJ2-4
D gene: TRBD2
V gene: TRBV4-1
CDR3 DNA: TGCGCCAGCAGCCAAGGGGGGACTAGCGGGAGGAGCCCCTCGGGGATTCAGTACTTC
CDR3 protein: CASSQGGTSGRSPSGIQYF